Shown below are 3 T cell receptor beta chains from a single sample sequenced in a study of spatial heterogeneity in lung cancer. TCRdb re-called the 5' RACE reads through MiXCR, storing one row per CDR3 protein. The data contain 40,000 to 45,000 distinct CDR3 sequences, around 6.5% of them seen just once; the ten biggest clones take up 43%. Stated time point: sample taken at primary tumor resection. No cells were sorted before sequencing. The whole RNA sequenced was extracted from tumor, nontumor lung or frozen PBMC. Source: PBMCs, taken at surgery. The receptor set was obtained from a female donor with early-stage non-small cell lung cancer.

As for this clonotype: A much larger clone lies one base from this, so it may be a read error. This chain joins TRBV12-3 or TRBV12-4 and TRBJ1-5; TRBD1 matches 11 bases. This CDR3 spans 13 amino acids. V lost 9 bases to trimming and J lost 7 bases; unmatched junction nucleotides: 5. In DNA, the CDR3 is TGTGCCAGGAGTGGGACAGGGGGACAGCCCCAGCATTTT. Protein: CARSGTGGQPQHF.

The CDR3 DNA sequence: TGTGCCAGCAGCTTACATGACCAATCAAAAAACATTCAGTACTTC. This sequence encodes CASSLHDQSKNIQYF. J is TRBJ2-4 and V is TRBV7-2; D uncertain. The CDR3 consists of 15 residues. Germline loops: CDR1 SGHTA, CDR2 FQGNSA. V lost 2 bases to trimming and J lost 4 bases, with 12 bases between them.

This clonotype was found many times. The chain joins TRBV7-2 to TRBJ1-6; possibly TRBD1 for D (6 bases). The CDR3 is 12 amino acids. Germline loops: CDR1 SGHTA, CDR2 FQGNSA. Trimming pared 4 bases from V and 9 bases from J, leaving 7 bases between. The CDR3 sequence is CASSSQGSPLHF. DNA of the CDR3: TGTGCCAGCAGCTCACAGGGTTCACCCCTCCACTTT.